This entry lists 20 T cell receptor beta chains sequenced from one sample in a study of spatial heterogeneity in lung cancer. TCRdb reprocessed the 5' RACE reads with MiXCR, giving one entry per CDR3 protein. The sample holds some 100,000 distinct CDR3 sequences; about 12% are singletons and the top ten take more than 40%. Specified time point: sample taken at primary tumor resection. Sequencing was performed on PBMCs, taken at surgery. These receptors all stem from a male donor with early-stage non-small cell lung cancer.

In this sample, this clonotype turned up many times. This chain connects TRBV2 to TRBJ2-2; no clear D. This CDR3 contains 16 residues. Germline CDR1 is SNHLY and CDR2 is FYNNEI. V was clipped by 7 bases and J by 1 base, with 16 bases between them. DNA for the CDR3: TGTGCCAGCATGCTACAGCGAATACTGAACACCGGGGAGCTGTTTTTT. It codes for CASMLQRILNTGELFF.

This clonotype has only a few counts. This sequence joins TRBV20-1 and TRBJ2-7; 15 positions match TRBD2. Germline CDR1 and CDR2: DFQATT and SNEGSKA (reference sequence). The V segment lost 4 bases and the J segment 2 bases; nucleotides outside the gene matches: 6. CDR3 length: 16 amino acids. The chain's CDR3 is CSANPGLAGGTYEQYF. For the CDR3, the DNA is TGCAGTGCTAATCCGGGACTAGCGGGAGGCACCTACGAGCAGTACTTC.

The rearrangement joins TRBV7-2 to TRBJ2-7; D unclear. Germline CDR1 reads SGHTA; CDR2 reads FQGNSA. The CDR3 length is 13 residues. Trimming stripped 5 bases from V and 3 bases from J, with 11 bases between. CDR3 sequence (DNA): TGTGCCAGCAGCCTGGATTACGACTACGAGCAGTACTTC. Amino acids: CASSLDYDYEQYF.

This clonotype appeared a few times. The rearrangement uses TRBV7-3 and TRBJ2-7, with 8 bases that match TRBD1. Germline CDR1 reads SGHTA; CDR2 reads FQGTGA. The CDR3 contains 15 residues. V gave up 5 bases and J gave up 2 bases; unmatched junction bases: 8. CDR3 in DNA: TGTGCCAGCAGCGCCTCTCAGGGGGCCACCTACGAGCAGTACTTC. Its translation is CASSASQGATYEQYF.

This clonotype was seen at least ten times. V usage is TRBV7-2 and J usage is TRBJ1-2; 7 bases line up with TRBD1. The length of the CDR3 is 15 residues. Germline CDR1 SGHTA, CDR2 FQGNSA. Unmatched junction bases numbered 9, after V lost 5 bases and J lost 3 bases. The CDR3 region has the DNA TGTGCCAGCAGCCCCAGGGGGGTGGGTGACTATGGCTACACCTTC. The encoded protein is CASSPRGVGDYGYTF. Filled out from reference TRBV7-2 and TRBJ1-2, the complete variable domain reads GAGVSQSPSNKVTEKGKDVELRCDPISGHTALYWYRQSLGQGLEFLIYFQGNSAPDKSGLPSDRFSAERTGGSVSTLTIQRTQQEDSAVYLCASSPRGVGDYGYTFGSGTRLTVV.

This clonotype appeared many times. This chain joins TRBV4-3 and TRBJ1-1, with D possibly being TRBD1 (5 bases). V shed 0 bases and J shed 1 base, with 12 bases lying between them. Germline V gives CDR1 LGHNA, CDR2 YSLEER. The CDR3 contains 16 residues. The CDR3 DNA reads TGCGCCAGCAGCCAAGATAGCTGGGGCAGGAACACTGAAGCTTTCTTT. Encoded protein: CASSQDSWGRNTEAFF.

In its sample, this clonotype was seen a few times. The V call is TRBV29-1, the J call TRBJ1-1; 8 bases fit TRBD1. The germline CDR1 and CDR2 sequences are SQVTM and ANQGSEA. The CDR3 covers 13 residues. The V segment lost 3 bases and the J segment 4 bases; nucleotides outside the gene matches: 4. CDR3 sequence reads: CSVDQGAGTEAFF. CDR3 sequence (DNA): TGCAGCGTTGATCAGGGGGCGGGCACTGAAGCTTTCTTT.

In this sample, this clonotype turned up many times. This rearrangement joins TRBV12-3 or TRBV12-4 to TRBJ2-7, with D tentatively TRBD1 (5 bases). V lost 2 bases and J lost 2, with 10 bases in between. This CDR3 spans 14 amino acids. DNA of the CDR3: TGTGCCAGCAGTTTAAATTCAGGGCCCTACGAGCAGTACTTC. It translates to CASSLNSGPYEQYF.

This clonotype was recorded many times. The chain uses TRBV5-5 and TRBJ1-2; D remains ambiguous. Germline CDR1 SGHKS, CDR2 YYEKEE (reference sequence). This CDR3 has 15 amino acids. V lost 0 bases and J lost 0, with 9 bases in between. The CDR3 nucleotides are TGTGCCAGCAGCTTGGGCCCCGTGTCTAACTATGGCTACACCTTC. Its protein is CASSLGPVSNYGYTF.

CDR3 bases: TGTGCCTGGAGTGTATCGACAGCCGATCAGCCCCAGCATTTT. It codes for CAWSVSTADQPQHF. The gene calls are TRBV30 and TRBJ1-5, with D possibly matching TRBD1 (5 bases). V lost 0 bases and J lost 5, with 11 bases in between. CDR1 is GTSNPN and CDR2 is SVGIG in the germline V gene (reference sequence). This CDR3 spans 14 amino acids. Full variable domain (missing parts from reference TRBV30 and TRBJ1-5): SQTIHQWPATLVQPVGSPLSLECTVEGTSNPNLYWYRQAAGRGLQLLFYSVGIGQISSEVPQNLSASRPQDRQFILSSKKLLLSDSGFYLCAWSVSTADQPQHFGDGTRLSIL.

In this sample, this clonotype turned up many times. The genes are TRBV5-1 and TRBJ2-2; D perhaps matches TRBD1 (6 bases). Trimming pared 3 bases from V and 7 bases from J, leaving 13 bases between. This CDR3 comprises 14 residues. Per the germline V gene, CDR1 is SGHRS and CDR2 is YFSETQ. CDR3 bases: TGCGCCAGCAGCTCTTGGACAGAGGGCGGGGAGCTGTTTTTT. Translating gives CASSSWTEGGELFF. Looking up the rest from reference TRBV5-1 and TRBJ2-2 gives the full variable domain: KAGVTQTPRYLIKTRGQQVTLSCSPISGHRSVSWYQQTPGQGLQFLFEYFSETQRNKGNFPGRFSGRQFSNSRSEMNVSTLELGDSALYLCASSSWTEGGELFFGEGSRLTVL.

This clonotype was seen a handful of times. V is TRBV20-1 and J is TRBJ1-1; D ambiguous. The CDR3 is made up of 11 amino acids. Germline CDR1 reads DFQATT; CDR2 reads SNEGSKA (reference sequence). Trimming stripped 6 bases from V and 9 bases from J, with 14 bases between. The chain's CDR3 is CSASWMVQAFF. CDR3 nucleotides: TGCAGTGCCTCTTGGATGGTGCAAGCTTTCTTT.

The genes are TRBV14 and TRBJ2-1, with D unclear. The CDR3 sequence is 15 residues long. V dropped 3 bases and J dropped 7 bases, with 16 bases sitting between them. Per germline, CDR1 SGHDN and CDR2 FVKESK. CDR3 sequence: CASSHPQARLNEQFF. CDR3 nucleotide sequence: TGTGCCAGCAGCCATCCCCAAGCTAGGCTAAATGAGCAGTTCTTC.

A word on this clonotype: A much larger clone lies one base from this, so it may be a read error. The chain employs TRBV29-1 and TRBJ2-1, with 7 bases fitting TRBD2. Germline CDR1 is SQVTM and CDR2 is ANQGSEA. CDR3 length equals 13 residues. CDR3 nucleotide sequence: TGCTGCGTTGGCGGGAGCTCCTACAATGAGCAGTTCTTC. It codes for CCVGGSSYNEQFF.

This clonotype turned up a few times. This rearrangement joins TRBV2 to TRBJ1-3, with D possibly being TRBD1 (6 bases). The V end lost 4 bases, the J end lost 0 bases, and 13 bases lay between the germline ends. Germline CDR1 and CDR2: SNHLY and FYNNEI. This CDR3 has 16 amino acids. The CDR3 is CASSGQEDLSGNTIYF. The CDR3 nucleotides read TGTGCCAGCAGTGGACAGGAAGACCTCTCTGGAAACACCATATATTTT.

The CDR3: CASSYPRSMTSADSYNEQFF. The CDR3 DNA is TGTGCCAGCAGTTACCCGCGCTCTATGACTAGCGCCGACTCCTACAATGAGCAGTTCTTC. The chain joins TRBV6-2 or TRBV6-3 to TRBJ2-1, with 8 positions matching TRBD2. V shed 2 bases, J shed 0 bases, and the junction held 15 bases outside the gene matches. Germline V lookup: CDR1 MNHEY, CDR2 SVGEGT. This CDR3 contains 20 residues.

This clonotype was counted many times. The chain carries TRBV28 and TRBJ1-2; D is perhaps TRBD1 (5 bases). Trimming shortened V by 2 bases and J by 2 bases, and 12 bases separated the two germline ends. Germline-derived CDR1 and CDR2 are MDHEN and SYDVKM. The CDR3 is 15 residues long. The CDR3 sequence is CASSLGGNRNYGYTF. The CDR3 region has the DNA TGTGCCAGCAGTTTAGGGGGGAATCGGAACTATGGCTACACCTTC.

This clonotype was found many times. The chain carries TRBV6-2 or TRBV6-3 and TRBJ2-1; 7 bases align to TRBD2. The CDR3 has 14 amino acids. Unmatched junction bases numbered 0, after V lost 0 bases and J lost 4 bases. CDR1 MNHEY and CDR2 SVGEGT come from the germline V gene. This CDR3 reads CASSYSSGYNEQFF. As DNA, the CDR3 is TGTGCCAGCAGTTACTCTAGCGGGTACAATGAGCAGTTCTTC.

This clonotype was counted only a few times. The CDR3 sequence is CASLPGQGGEKLFF. DNA for the CDR3: TGTGCCAGCTTACCGGGACAGGGAGGTGAAAAACTGTTTTTT. V usage is TRBV19 and J usage is TRBJ1-4, with 9 bases identical to TRBD1. The V gene's germline CDR1 is LNHDA and CDR2 SQIVND (reference sequence). This CDR3 contains 14 residues. V was clipped by 9 bases and J by 7 bases; unmatched bases: 9.

The chain recombines TRBV5-1 with TRBJ1-2, with D unclear. Germline CDR1 and CDR2: SGHRS and YFSETQ. The CDR3 covers 11 residues. The ends were cut back, 3 bases at V and 4 bases at J, with 4 bases in the middle. This CDR3 is CASSSFYGYTF. The CDR3 DNA sequence: TGCGCCAGCAGCTCGTTCTATGGCTACACCTTC.